This T cell receptor beta chain was profiled in a study of response to subunit inactivated influenza vaccine. Trimming shortened V by 4 bases and J by 1 base, and 4 bases separated the two germline ends. The CDR3 totals 12 residues. Germline V gene sequence: CDR1 ENHRY, CDR2 SYGVKD. This clonotype was seen at least ten times. The antigen is not known. In TCRdb, the RT-PCR reads were re-called with MiXCR into one record per CDR3 protein. There are 430,000 or so distinct CDR3 sequences in the sample; approximately 10% occur only once, and over 9.5% lies in the top ten. Overall study results and limits: Few additional T cells are recruited per seasonal influenza vaccination, authors suggested.

The starting material was PBMCs from blood, obtained 45 days after vaccination. This receptor was identified in a man in his forties or fifties who received an inactivated influenza vaccine. The rearrangement links TRBV10-3 to TRBJ2-5, with unresolved D. CDR3 loop: CAISGGQETQYF. CDR3 nucleotides: TGTGCCATCAGTGGAGGCCAAGAGACCCAGTACTTC.